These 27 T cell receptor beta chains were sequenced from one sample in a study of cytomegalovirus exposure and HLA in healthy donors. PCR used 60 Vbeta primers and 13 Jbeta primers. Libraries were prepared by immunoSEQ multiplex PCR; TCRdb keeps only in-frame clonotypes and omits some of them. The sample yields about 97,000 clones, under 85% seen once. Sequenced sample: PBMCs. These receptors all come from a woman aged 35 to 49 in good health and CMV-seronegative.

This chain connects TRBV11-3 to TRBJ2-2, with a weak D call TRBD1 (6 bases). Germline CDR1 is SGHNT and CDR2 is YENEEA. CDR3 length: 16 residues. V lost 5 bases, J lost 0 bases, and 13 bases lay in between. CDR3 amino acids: CASSPWTASNTGELFF. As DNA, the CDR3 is TGTGCCAGCAGCCCGTGGACAGCCTCGAACACCGGGGAGCTGTTTTTT. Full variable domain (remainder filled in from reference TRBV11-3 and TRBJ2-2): EAGVVQSPRYKIIEKKQPVAFWCNPISGHNTLYWYLQNLGQGPELLIRYENEEAVDDSQLPKDRFSAERLKGVDSTLKIQPAELGDSAVYLCASSPWTASNTGELFFGEGSRLTVL.

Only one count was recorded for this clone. The CDR3 sequence: CASSLMFAGGSLGREQYF. In DNA, the CDR3 is TGCGCCAGCAGCTTGATGTTCGCGGGGGGTAGCTTGGGGCGCGAGCAGTACTTC. The chain uses TRBV5-1 and TRBJ2-7; 8 bases match TRBD2. The CDR3 has 18 amino acids. Germline V gene data show CDR1 as SGHRS and CDR2 as YFSETQ. The J segment lost 6 bases and the V segment lost 1 base, leaving 18 bases of the junction unmatched.

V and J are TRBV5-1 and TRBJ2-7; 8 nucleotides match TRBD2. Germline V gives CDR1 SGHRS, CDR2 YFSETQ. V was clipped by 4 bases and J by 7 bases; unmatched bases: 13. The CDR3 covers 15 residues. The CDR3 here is CASSLTAAGDEEQYF. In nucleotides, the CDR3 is TGCGCCAGCAGCCTAACTGCAGCGGGAGATGAGGAGCAGTACTTC. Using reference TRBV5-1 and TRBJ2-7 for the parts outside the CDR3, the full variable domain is KAGVTQTPRYLIKTRGQQVTLSCSPISGHRSVSWYQQTPGQGLQFLFEYFSETQRNKGNFPGRFSGRQFSNSRSEMNVSTLELGDSALYLCASSLTAAGDEEQYFGPGTRLTVT.

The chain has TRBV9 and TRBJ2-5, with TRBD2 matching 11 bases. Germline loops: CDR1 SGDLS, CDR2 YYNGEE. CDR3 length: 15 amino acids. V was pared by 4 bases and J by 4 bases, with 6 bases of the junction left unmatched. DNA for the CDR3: TGTGCCAGCAGCTTTAGCGGGGGGGCCAGAGAGACCCAGTACTTC. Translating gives CASSFSGGARETQYF.

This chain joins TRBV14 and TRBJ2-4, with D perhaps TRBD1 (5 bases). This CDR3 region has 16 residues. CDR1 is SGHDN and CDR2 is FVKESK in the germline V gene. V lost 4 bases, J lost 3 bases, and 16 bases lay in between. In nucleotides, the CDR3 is TGTGCCAGCAGCCCAGGGCTGCGGCTTAACAAAAACATTCAGTACTTC. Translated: CASSPGLRLNKNIQYF.

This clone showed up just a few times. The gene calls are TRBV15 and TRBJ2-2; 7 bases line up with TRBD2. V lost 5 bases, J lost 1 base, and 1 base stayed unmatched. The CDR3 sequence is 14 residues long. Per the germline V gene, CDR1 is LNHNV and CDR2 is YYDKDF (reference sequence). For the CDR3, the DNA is TGTGCCACCAGCGAGCGGGGGAACACCGGGGAGCTGTTTTTT. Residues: CATSERGNTGELFF.

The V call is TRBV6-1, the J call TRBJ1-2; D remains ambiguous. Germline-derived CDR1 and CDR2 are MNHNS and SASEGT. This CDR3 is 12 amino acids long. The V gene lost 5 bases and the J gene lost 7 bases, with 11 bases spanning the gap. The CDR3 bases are TGTGCCAGCAGTCTGGAGGAAATTGGCTACACCTTC. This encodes CASSLEEIGYTF.

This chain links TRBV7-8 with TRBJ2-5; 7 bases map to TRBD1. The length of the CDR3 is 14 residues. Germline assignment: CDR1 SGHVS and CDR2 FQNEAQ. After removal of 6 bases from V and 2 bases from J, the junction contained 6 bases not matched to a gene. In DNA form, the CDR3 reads TGTGCCAGCAGGTACCCGGGACAGCAAGAGACCCAGTACTTC. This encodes CASRYPGQQETQYF.

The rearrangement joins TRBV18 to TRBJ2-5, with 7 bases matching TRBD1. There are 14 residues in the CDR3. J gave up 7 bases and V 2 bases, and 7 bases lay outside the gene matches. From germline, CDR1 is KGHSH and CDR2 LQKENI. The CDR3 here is CASSPTGVAGTQYF. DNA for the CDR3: TGTGCCAGCTCACCAACAGGGGTGGCAGGGACCCAGTACTTC.

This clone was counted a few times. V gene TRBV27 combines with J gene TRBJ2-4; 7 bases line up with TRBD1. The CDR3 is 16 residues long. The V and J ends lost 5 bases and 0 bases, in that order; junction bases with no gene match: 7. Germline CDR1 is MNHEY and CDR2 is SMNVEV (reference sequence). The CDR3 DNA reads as TGTGCCAGCAGTAAATACAGGGGTCTAGCCAAAAACATTCAGTACTTC. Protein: CASSKYRGLAKNIQYF.

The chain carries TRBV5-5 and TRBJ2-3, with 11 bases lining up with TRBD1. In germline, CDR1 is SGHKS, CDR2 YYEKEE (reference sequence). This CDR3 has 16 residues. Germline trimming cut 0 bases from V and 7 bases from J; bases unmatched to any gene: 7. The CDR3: CASSLAGTGGFNTQYF. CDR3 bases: TGTGCCAGCAGCTTGGCCGGGACAGGGGGTTTCAATACGCAGTATTTT.

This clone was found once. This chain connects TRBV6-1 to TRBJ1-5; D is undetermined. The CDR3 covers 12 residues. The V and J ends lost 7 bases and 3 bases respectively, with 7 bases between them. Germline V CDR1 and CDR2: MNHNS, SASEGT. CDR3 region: CASNFPNQPQHF. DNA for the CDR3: TGTGCCAGCAACTTCCCCAATCAGCCCCAGCATTTT.

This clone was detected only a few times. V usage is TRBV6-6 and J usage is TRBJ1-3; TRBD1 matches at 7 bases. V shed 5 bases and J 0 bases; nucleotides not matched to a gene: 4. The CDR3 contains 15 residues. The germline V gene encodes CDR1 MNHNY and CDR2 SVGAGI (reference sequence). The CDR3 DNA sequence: TGTGCCAGCAGTAGTTGGGACAGCTCTGGAAACACCATATATTTT. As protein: CASSSWDSSGNTIYF.

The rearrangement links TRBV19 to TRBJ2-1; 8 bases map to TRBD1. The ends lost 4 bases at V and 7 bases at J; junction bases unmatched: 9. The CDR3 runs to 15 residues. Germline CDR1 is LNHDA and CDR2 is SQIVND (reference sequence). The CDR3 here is CASSTRAGGWNEQFF. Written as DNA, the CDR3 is TGTGCCAGTAGTACCAGGGCAGGGGGCTGGAATGAGCAGTTCTTC.

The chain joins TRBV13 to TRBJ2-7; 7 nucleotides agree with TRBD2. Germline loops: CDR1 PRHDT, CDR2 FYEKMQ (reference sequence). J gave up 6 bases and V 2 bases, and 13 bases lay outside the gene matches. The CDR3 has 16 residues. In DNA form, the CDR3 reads TGTGCCAGCAGCTTACGGACGGGAGGACCCCTTCTCGAGCAGTACTTC. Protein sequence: CASSLRTGGPLLEQYF.

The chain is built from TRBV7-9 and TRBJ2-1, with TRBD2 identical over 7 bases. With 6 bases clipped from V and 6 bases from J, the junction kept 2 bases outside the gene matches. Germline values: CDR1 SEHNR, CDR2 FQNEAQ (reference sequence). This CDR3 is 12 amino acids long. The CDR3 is CASRSSGNEQFF. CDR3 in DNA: TGTGCCAGCAGATCTAGCGGCAATGAGCAGTTCTTC.

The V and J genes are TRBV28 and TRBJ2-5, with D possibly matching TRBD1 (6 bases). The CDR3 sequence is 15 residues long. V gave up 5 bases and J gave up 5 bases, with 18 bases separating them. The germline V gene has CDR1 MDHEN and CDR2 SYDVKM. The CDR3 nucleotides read TGTGCCAGCAGTCCGCAAAATACAGGGATCGAGACCCAGTACTTC. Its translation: CASSPQNTGIETQYF. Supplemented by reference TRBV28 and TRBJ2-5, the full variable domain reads DVKVTQSSRYLVKRTGEKVFLECVQDMDHENMFWYRQDPGLGLRLIYFSYDVKMKEKGDIPEGYSVSREKKERFSLILESASTNQTSMYLCASSPQNTGIETQYFGPGTRLLVL.

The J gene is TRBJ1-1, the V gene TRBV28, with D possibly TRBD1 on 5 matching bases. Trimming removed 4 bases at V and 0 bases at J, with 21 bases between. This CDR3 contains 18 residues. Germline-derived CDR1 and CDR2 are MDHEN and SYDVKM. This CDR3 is CASSSRGQDGLMNTEAFF. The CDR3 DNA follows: TGTGCCAGCAGTTCTAGGGGCCAAGACGGTCTCATGAACACTGAAGCTTTCTTT.

In DNA, the CDR3 is TGTGCCTGGAGTGCCGGCCCGATTGGGCGAGCTTTCTTT. Amino acids: CAWSAGPIGRAFF. This chain links TRBV30 with TRBJ1-1; D unresolved. The germline V and J ends were trimmed by 1 base and 10 bases, with 16 bases remaining between them. CDR3 size: 13 residues. Per germline, CDR1 GTSNPN and CDR2 SVGIG (reference sequence).

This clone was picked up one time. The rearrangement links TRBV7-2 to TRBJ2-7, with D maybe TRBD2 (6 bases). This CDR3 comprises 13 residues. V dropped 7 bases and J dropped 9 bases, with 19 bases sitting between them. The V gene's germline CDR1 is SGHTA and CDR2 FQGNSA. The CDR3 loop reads CASNTPEEGRQYF. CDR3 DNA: TGTGCCAGCAACACCCCAGAGGAGGGGAGGCAGTACTTC.

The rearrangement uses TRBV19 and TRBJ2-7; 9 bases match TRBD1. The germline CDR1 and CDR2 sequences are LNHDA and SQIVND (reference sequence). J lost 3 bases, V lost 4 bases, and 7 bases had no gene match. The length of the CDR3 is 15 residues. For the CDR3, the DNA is TGTGCCAGTAGTAGGAGCCGGACAGGGGACTACGAGCAGTACTTC. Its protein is CASSRSRTGDYEQYF.

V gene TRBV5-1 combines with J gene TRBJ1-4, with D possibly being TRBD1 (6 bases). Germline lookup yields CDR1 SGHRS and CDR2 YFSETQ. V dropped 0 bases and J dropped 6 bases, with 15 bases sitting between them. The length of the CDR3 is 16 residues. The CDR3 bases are TGCGCCAGCAGCTTGGGGGGTCGCAGGGGTGATGAAAAACTGTTTTTT. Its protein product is CASSLGGRRGDEKLFF.

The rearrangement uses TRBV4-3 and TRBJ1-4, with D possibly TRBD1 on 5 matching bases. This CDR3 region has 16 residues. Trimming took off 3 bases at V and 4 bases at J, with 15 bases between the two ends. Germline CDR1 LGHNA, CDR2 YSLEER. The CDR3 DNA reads TGCGCCAGCAGCCAGGATGACAGAGATCATAATGAAAAACTGTTTTTT. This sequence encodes CASSQDDRDHNEKLFF.

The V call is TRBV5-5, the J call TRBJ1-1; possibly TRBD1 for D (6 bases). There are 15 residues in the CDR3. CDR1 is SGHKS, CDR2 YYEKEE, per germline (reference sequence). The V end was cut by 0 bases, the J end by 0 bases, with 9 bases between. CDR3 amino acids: CASSLDTGMNTEAFF. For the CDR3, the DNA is TGTGCCAGCAGCTTGGATACAGGGATGAACACTGAAGCTTTCTTT.

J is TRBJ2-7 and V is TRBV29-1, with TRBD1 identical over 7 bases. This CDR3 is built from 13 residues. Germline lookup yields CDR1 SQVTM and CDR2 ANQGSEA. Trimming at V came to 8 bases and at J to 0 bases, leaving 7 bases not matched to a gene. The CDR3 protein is CSFRTGSSYEQYF. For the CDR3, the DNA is TGCAGCTTCCGGACAGGCAGCTCCTACGAGCAGTACTTC.

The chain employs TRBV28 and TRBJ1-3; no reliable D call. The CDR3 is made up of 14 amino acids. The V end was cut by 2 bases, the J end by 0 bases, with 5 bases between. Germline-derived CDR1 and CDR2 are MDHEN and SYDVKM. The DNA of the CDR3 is TGTGCCAGCAGTTTAATGAGCTCTGGAAACACCATATATTTT. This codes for CASSLMSSGNTIYF.

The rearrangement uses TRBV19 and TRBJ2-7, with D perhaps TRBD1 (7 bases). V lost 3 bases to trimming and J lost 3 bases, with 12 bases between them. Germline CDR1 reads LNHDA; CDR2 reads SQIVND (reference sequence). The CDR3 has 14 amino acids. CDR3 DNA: TGTGCCAGTAGTATCGCGCAGGGGGGCTACGAGCAGTACTTC. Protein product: CASSIAQGGYEQYF.